One sample yielded the 10 T cell receptor beta chains listed below, sequenced in a study of OX40 agonist ivuxolimab in advanced cancers. Data came from immunoSEQ multiplex PCR; TCRdb stores just in-frame clones and leaves some out. The sample records about 51,000 clones, about 80% being singletons. This material consisted of CD4+ or CD8+ T cells sorted from blood, taken in a trial of the OX40 agonist ivuxolimab. The receptors stem from an adult with an advanced solid tumor such as melanoma, head and neck, liver or kidney cancer.

J is TRBJ2-6 and V is TRBV11-2; D not certain. Germline V lookup: CDR1 SGHAT, CDR2 FQNNGV. V was clipped by 1 base and J by 0 bases, with 7 bases between them. The CDR3 is 16 amino acids. The CDR3 DNA is TGTGCCAGCAGCTTAGTCGCCCGCTCTGGGGCCAACGTCCTGACTTTC. Translated: CASSLVARSGANVLTF.

Only one count was recorded for this clone. The chain combines TRBV19 with TRBJ2-3; 9 nucleotides agree with TRBD1. V lost 4 bases and J lost 1; bases outside the gene matches: 3. The CDR3 runs 15 residues. Per the germline V gene, CDR1 is LNHDA and CDR2 is SQIVND (reference sequence). In DNA form, the CDR3 reads TGTGCCAGTAGTACACAGGGGGCAGGCACAGATACGCAGTATTTT. Protein sequence: CASSTQGAGTDTQYF.

J is TRBJ2-3 and V is TRBV4-1; 11 nucleotides match TRBD1. There are 16 residues in the CDR3. Losses at the gene ends were 3 bases for V and 0 bases for J; bases not matched to a gene: 2. The germline gives CDR1 MGHRA, CDR2 YSYEKL. This CDR3 reads CASSQGDRGSTDTQYF. CDR3 sequence (DNA): TGCGCCAGCAGCCAGGGGGACAGGGGGAGCACAGATACGCAGTATTTT.

V gene TRBV6-1 combines with J gene TRBJ1-5; 9 bases fit TRBD1. The CDR3 covers 15 residues. With V trimmed by 5 bases and J by 4 bases, 6 bases remained unmatched. Per germline, CDR1 MNHNS and CDR2 SASEGT. The CDR3 loop reads CASSWDRELNQPQHF. The DNA for the CDR3 is TGTGCCAGCAGTTGGGACAGGGAATTGAATCAGCCCCAGCATTTT.

This chain joins TRBV6-1 and TRBJ2-2; 8 positions match TRBD1. J was trimmed by 9 bases and V by 7 bases; bases with no gene match: 7. The CDR3 is 13 residues long. Germline V gene sequence: CDR1 MNHNS, CDR2 SASEGT. As DNA, the CDR3 is TGTGCCAGCACTTCAGGGGGCAAGTGGGAGCTGTTTTTT. This sequence encodes CASTSGGKWELFF.

The genes are TRBV5-4 and TRBJ2-3, with 11 bases lining up with TRBD2. The length of the CDR3 is 14 residues. The V gene's germline CDR1 is SGHNT and CDR2 YYREEE (reference sequence). J lost 6 bases, V lost 0 bases, and 0 bases had no gene match. The CDR3 loop is CASSLASGRDTQYF. The CDR3 DNA reads TGTGCCAGCAGCTTGGCTAGCGGGAGGGATACGCAGTATTTT.

CDR3 DNA sequence: TGTGCCAGTAGCCCGGACAGGGTCGACTATGGCTACACCTTC. It translates to CASSPDRVDYGYTF. The V gene is TRBV19, the J gene TRBJ1-2; TRBD1 agrees at 8 bases. V lost 6 bases and J lost 3; bases outside the gene matches: 6. The CDR3 sequence is 14 residues long. In germline, CDR1 is LNHDA, CDR2 SQIVND (reference sequence). Supplemented by reference TRBV19 and TRBJ1-2, the full variable domain reads DGGITQSPKYLFRKEGQNVTLSCEQNLNHDAMYWYRQDPGQGLRLIYYSQIVNDFQKGDIAEGYSVSREKKESFPLTVTSAQKNPTAFYLCASSPDRVDYGYTFGSGTRLTVV.

The gene calls are TRBV18 and TRBJ1-2; no clear D. The V and J ends lost 2 bases and 0 bases respectively, with 4 bases between them. The length of the CDR3 is 13 residues. Germline lookup yields CDR1 KGHSH and CDR2 LQKENI. CDR3 nucleotides: TGTGCCAGCTCACCATCAGCTAACTATGGCTACACCTTC. Translation: CASSPSANYGYTF.

This clone was counted a few times. The chain links TRBV30 to TRBJ2-7; D gene ambiguous. CDR1 and CDR2 from the germline V gene are GTSNPN and SVGIG (reference sequence). The CDR3 has 14 amino acids. Trimming removed 0 bases at V and 2 bases at J, with 11 bases between. This chain's CDR3 is CAWSVLGLPYEQYF. The CDR3 DNA reads TGTGCCTGGAGTGTATTAGGGTTGCCCTACGAGCAGTACTTC.

V is TRBV19 and J is TRBJ2-7; tentatively, D is TRBD1 (5 bases). This CDR3 region has 14 residues. With 8 bases removed from V and 7 bases from J, the gap between germline ends came to 21 bases. Germline loops: CDR1 LNHDA, CDR2 SQIVND (reference sequence). CDR3: CASFLGQPGNEQYF. CDR3 coding DNA: TGTGCCAGTTTTTTGGGGCAGCCTGGTAATGAGCAGTACTTC.